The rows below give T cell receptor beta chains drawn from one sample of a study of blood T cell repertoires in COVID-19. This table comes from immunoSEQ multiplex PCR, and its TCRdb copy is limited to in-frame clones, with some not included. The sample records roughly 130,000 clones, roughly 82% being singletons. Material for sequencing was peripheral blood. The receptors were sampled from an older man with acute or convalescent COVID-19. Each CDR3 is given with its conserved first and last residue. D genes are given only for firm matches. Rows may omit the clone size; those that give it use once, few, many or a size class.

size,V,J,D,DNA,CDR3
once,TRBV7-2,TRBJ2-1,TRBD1,TGTGCCAGCAGCTTTTTCGGGACAGCCAACAATGAGCAGTTCTTC,CASSFFGTANNEQFF
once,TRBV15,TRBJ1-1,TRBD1,TGTGCCACCAGCAGAGGGGGGAAGGCAGGGGGCACTGAAGCTTTCTTT,CATSRGGKAGGTEAFF
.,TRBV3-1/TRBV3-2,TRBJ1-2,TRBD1,TGTGCCAGTCATATCGCCGGGACAGGTTATGGCTACACCTTC,CASHIAGTGYGYTF
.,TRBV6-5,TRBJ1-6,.,TGTGCCAGCAGTTACAGGGAGGGGAATTCACCCCTCCACTTT,CASSYREGNSPLHF
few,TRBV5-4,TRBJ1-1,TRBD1,TGTGCCAGCAATAGACAGGGAACCTGGAACACTGAAGCTTTCTTT,CASNRQGTWNTEAFF
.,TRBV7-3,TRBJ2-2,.,TGTGCCAGCAGCTTGAGCGGAACCGGGGAGCTGTTTTTT,CASSLSGTGELFF
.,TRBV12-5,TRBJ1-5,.,TGTGCTAGTGGCCAGGACAGAAGCAATCAGCCCCAGCATTTT,CASGQDRSNQPQHF
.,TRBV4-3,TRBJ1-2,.,TGCGCCAGCAGCCAAGATATGGGGACTCGCGGCTACACCTTC,CASSQDMGTRGYTF
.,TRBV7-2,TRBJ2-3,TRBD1,TGTGCCAGCAGCTCACAGGGGGCCTCAGATACGCAGTATTTT,CASSSQGASDTQYF
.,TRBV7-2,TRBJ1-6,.,TGTGCCAGCAGCCAAGGTCACAGGGCAAATTCACCCCTCCACTTT,CASSQGHRANSPLHF
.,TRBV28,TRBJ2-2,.,TGTGCCAGCAGTTTCGCGGGGGCCGAGAACACCGGGGAGCTGTTTTTT,CASSFAGAENTGELFF
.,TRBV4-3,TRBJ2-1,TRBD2,TGCGCCAGCAGCCAAGCGGGGCTAGCGGGGCGACAGTTCTTC,CASSQAGLAGRQFF
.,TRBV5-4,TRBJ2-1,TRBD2,TGTGCCAGCAGCTTGGCCGAACTAGCGGGGGCCAATGAGCAGTTCTTC,CASSLAELAGANEQFF
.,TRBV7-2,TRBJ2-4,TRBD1,TGTGCCAGCAGCTTCTTACAGGGGGCGCGGAACATTCAGTACTTC,CASSFLQGARNIQYF
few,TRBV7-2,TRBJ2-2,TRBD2,TGTGCCAGCAGCTTAGATAGGCCTAGCGGGGGGGCCGGGGAGCTGTTTTTT,CASSLDRPSGGAGELFF
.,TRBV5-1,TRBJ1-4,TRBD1,TGCGCCAGCAGCGTAGCGACAGGGTTTAATGAAAAACTGTTTTTT,CASSVATGFNEKLFF